This T cell receptor (beta chain) was captured by sequencing in a study of Graves' ophthalmopathy and Graves' hyperthyroidism. Study-level findings and limits: At just under 71% sensitivity and 72% to 75% specificity, the model predicted progression of the ophthalmopathy.

Beta-chain TCR CDR3 regions were amplified from RNA transcripts. A first-round RT-PCR used HTBI primers, followed by a second-round multiplex PCR. One entry per CDR3 protein, called by TCRdb with MiXCR from the multiplex PCR reads. The repertoire holds hundreds of thousands of distinct CDR3 sequences, with about two fifths as singletons. As for this clonotype: Its antigen is unknown. The CDR3 ends on some other residue instead of the conserved phenylalanine or tryptophan, so this is likely a read error. The DNA is left out, because the CDR3 cannot be placed on it with certainty; the CDR3 is given as TCRdb lists it.

Exclusion criteria comprised other autoimmune diseases, uncontrolled infections, pregnancy or lactation in patients. Clinical symptoms and serum thyroxine were used for diagnosis; TRAb, thyroid ultrasound and orbital computed tomography were also relied on. The CDR3 numbers 9 amino acids, ends counted. CDR1 is LNHNV, CDR2 YYDKDF, per germline (reference sequence). The chain combines TRBV15 with TRBJ2-7. Input material: peripheral blood. The TCR was taken from an adult man with Graves' ophthalmopathy. The CDR3: CATSRDGYS.